The 30 T cell receptor beta chains given below trace back to one sample, sequenced in a study of blood T cell repertoires in COVID-19. TCRdb's table, derived via immunoSEQ multiplex PCR, lists solely in-frame clones and lacks some. The table lists some 250,000 clones, about 79% of them singletons. The sequenced sample was peripheral blood. These receptors all stem from a woman at least 80 years old with acute or convalescent COVID-19.

The chain employs TRBV3-1 (or the pseudogene TRBV3-2) and TRBJ2-1; weak D call: TRBD2 (5 bases). Germline loops: CDR1 LGHDT, CDR2 YNNKEL (reference sequence). The CDR3 consists of 12 residues. The V end lost 1 base, the J end lost 10 bases, and 8 bases lay between the germline ends. The CDR3 loop reads CASSQVPGEQFF. CDR3 in DNA: TGTGCCAGCAGCCAAGTCCCGGGGGAGCAGTTCTTC.

The rearrangement joins TRBV2 to TRBJ1-6, with TRBD1 matching over 9 bases. The CDR3 has 17 amino acids. CDR1 is SNHLY and CDR2 is FYNNEI in the germline V gene. Germline trimming cut 5 bases from V and 5 bases from J; bases unmatched to any gene: 10. The CDR3 spells CASSSTGQGANNSPLHF. The CDR3 coding sequence is TGTGCCAGCAGTTCCACGGGACAGGGCGCTAATAATTCACCCCTCCACTTT. Full variable domain (remainder filled in from reference TRBV2 and TRBJ1-6): EPEVTQTPSHQVTQMGQEVILRCVPISNHLYFYWYRQILGQKVEFLVSFYNNEISEKSEIFDDQFSVERPDGSNFTLKIRSTKLEDSAMYFCASSSTGQGANNSPLHFGNGTRLTVT.

Only a few counts were recorded for this clone. This chain uses TRBV6-5 with TRBJ1-5; D is ambiguous. CDR3 length: 15 residues. V was pared by 2 bases and J by 3 bases, with 11 bases between. Germline loops: CDR1 MNHEY, CDR2 SVGAGI. CDR3 loop: CASSYSPSINQPQHF. As DNA, the CDR3 is TGTGCCAGCAGTTACAGCCCCTCCATCAATCAGCCCCAGCATTTT.

The CDR3 sequence is CASSKDSLISGNTIYF. The CDR3 nucleotides are TGTGCCAGCAGTAAGGACAGCCTAATCTCTGGAAACACCATATATTTT. The rearrangement uses TRBV2 and TRBJ1-3; possibly TRBD1 for D (6 bases). The germline V gene encodes CDR1 SNHLY and CDR2 FYNNEI. The CDR3 is 16 amino acids. V gave up 5 bases and J gave up 0 bases, with 14 bases separating them.

The rearrangement links TRBV3-1 (or the pseudogene TRBV3-2) to TRBJ2-2, with 7 bases identical to TRBD1. Germline CDR1 reads LGHDT; CDR2 reads YNNKEL (reference sequence). With 6 bases clipped from V and 4 bases from J, the junction kept 5 bases outside the gene matches. The CDR3 extends over 14 amino acids. In nucleotides, the CDR3 is TGTGCCAGCAGTCCCTCAGGGGGCACCGGGGAGCTGTTTTTT. The encoded protein is CASSPSGGTGELFF.

The chain has TRBV10-3 and TRBJ2-2; D unresolved. This CDR3 contains 13 residues. V was shortened by 11 bases and J by 4 bases, with 14 bases between the two germline ends. Germline V gene lookup returns CDR1 ENHRY and CDR2 SYGVKD. The CDR3 is CASRTDFTGELFF. CDR3 coding DNA: TGTGCCTCACGAACTGATTTCACCGGGGAGCTGTTTTTT.

This rearrangement joins TRBV2 to TRBJ1-2, with D possibly TRBD1 on 6 matching bases. CDR3 size: 15 residues. V shed 5 bases and J shed 4 bases, with 17 bases lying between them. Germline V gives CDR1 SNHLY, CDR2 FYNNEI. The CDR3 DNA reads TGTGCCAGCAGTTTAAGACCCGGGACAACCTATGGCTACACCTTC. Its protein product is CASSLRPGTTYGYTF.

The chain recombines TRBV19 with TRBJ2-1; no clear D gene. V shed 1 base and J shed 7 bases, with 17 bases lying between them. The CDR3 totals 16 residues. From germline, CDR1 is LNHDA and CDR2 SQIVND (reference sequence). The CDR3 DNA sequence: TGTGCCAGTAGTATAGGAGCAGCGATAGCTCGGAATGAGCAGTTCTTC. This codes for CASSIGAAIARNEQFF.

The V call is TRBV5-4, the J call TRBJ1-1; 7 bases line up with TRBD1. The CDR3 contains 15 residues. The germline V gene has CDR1 SGHNT and CDR2 YYREEE (reference sequence). With V trimmed by 3 bases and J by 2 bases, 7 bases remained unmatched. The CDR3 reads CASSSRQGANTEAFF. The CDR3 nucleotides read TGTGCCAGCAGCTCGCGACAGGGCGCTAACACTGAAGCTTTCTTT.

A few counts support this clone. V usage is TRBV27 and J usage is TRBJ2-7, with 10 bases lining up with TRBD1. This CDR3 comprises 14 residues. Germline CDR1 is MNHEY and CDR2 is SMNVEV (reference sequence). Trimming cost V 5 bases and J 3 bases; bases outside gene matches: 4. The CDR3 sequence is CASSTGTGVYEQYF. The CDR3 nucleotides read TGTGCCAGCAGTACCGGGACAGGGGTCTACGAGCAGTACTTC.

This clone was found once. The rearrangement links TRBV28 to TRBJ1-2; D remains unclear. Trimming cost V 3 bases and J 0 bases, with 5 bases left between them. Germline assignment: CDR1 MDHEN and CDR2 SYDVKM. The CDR3 has 13 residues. DNA of the CDR3: TGTGCCAGCAGTTTTACAGCTAACTATGGCTACACCTTC. It translates to CASSFTANYGYTF.

A remark on this clone: An end of the junction differs from the germline gene, which may be a read error. The chain recombines TRBV2 with TRBJ1-2; 9 nucleotides agree with TRBD1. The CDR3 is made up of 15 amino acids. Germline loops: CDR1 SNHLY, CDR2 FYNNEI. Written as DNA, the CDR3 is TGTGCCAGCAGAGAAGGGACAGGGACTCCGGAAGGCTACACCTTC. Amino acids: CASREGTGTPEGYTF.

The rearrangement uses TRBV9 and TRBJ1-6, with 8 nucleotides matching TRBD1. The CDR3 has 15 residues. CDR1 and CDR2 from the germline V gene are SGDLS and YYNGEE. With V trimmed by 0 bases and J by 8 bases, 4 bases remained unmatched. The CDR3 DNA sequence: TGTGCCAGCAGCGTAGCGCAGGGGGCGCATTCACCCCTCCACTTT. This codes for CASSVAQGAHSPLHF.

The V and J genes are TRBV19 and TRBJ1-3; perhaps TRBD1 as D (6 bases). Trimming cost V 7 bases and J 0 bases, with 13 bases left between them. Germline CDR1 reads LNHDA; CDR2 reads SQIVND (reference sequence). This CDR3 has 15 residues. The CDR3 sequence is CASNPGAISGNTIYF. In DNA form, the CDR3 reads TGTGCCAGTAACCCAGGGGCGATCTCTGGAAACACCATATATTTT. Full variable domain (remainder filled in from reference TRBV19 and TRBJ1-3): DGGITQSPKYLFRKEGQNVTLSCEQNLNHDAMYWYRQDPGQGLRLIYYSQIVNDFQKGDIAEGYSVSREKKESFPLTVTSAQKNPTAFYLCASNPGAISGNTIYFGEGSWLTVV.

CDR3 in amino acids: CASSPVRDSTKTGELFF. DNA for the CDR3: TGTGCCAGCTCACCCGTTAGGGACAGTACAAAAACCGGGGAGCTGTTTTTT. The chain uses TRBV18 and TRBJ2-2; the match to TRBD1 covers 7 bases. The V and J ends lost 3 bases and 5 bases, in that order; junction bases with no gene match: 12. This CDR3 comprises 17 residues. Germline lookup yields CDR1 KGHSH and CDR2 LQKENI. The entire variable domain, with the rest obtained from reference TRBV18 and TRBJ2-2, is as follows: NAGVMQNPRHLVRRRGQEARLRCSPMKGHSHVYWYRQLPEEGLKFMVYLQKENIIDESGMPKERFSAEFPKEGPSILRIQQVVRGDSAAYFCASSPVRDSTKTGELFFGEGSRLTVL.

V gene TRBV12-5 combines with J gene TRBJ2-7; D unclear. The CDR3 spans 16 residues. Trimming took off 1 base at V and 0 bases at J, with 13 bases between the two ends. Germline CDR1 and CDR2: LGHNT and FRNRAP. The CDR3 loop reads CASGLDSRGHSYEQYF. The CDR3 nucleotides are TGTGCTAGTGGTTTGGACAGCCGTGGTCACTCCTACGAGCAGTACTTC. Variable domain in full (rest from reference TRBV12-5 and TRBJ2-7): DARVTQTPRHKVTEMGQEVTMRCQPILGHNTVFWYRQTMMQGLELLAYFRNRAPLDDSGMPKDRFSAEMPDATLATLKIQPSEPRDSAVYFCASGLDSRGHSYEQYFGPGTRLTVT.

The chain couples TRBV5-1 to TRBJ1-2, with 10 bases aligning to TRBD1. V dropped 6 bases and J dropped 5; count of bases not matched to a gene: 7. CDR1 SGHRS and CDR2 YFSETQ come from the germline V gene. The CDR3 runs 14 residues. CDR3 sequence: CASTRGQGLYGYTF. CDR3 bases: TGCGCCAGCACCCGGGGACAGGGGTTGTATGGCTACACCTTC.

The rearrangement links TRBV7-3 to TRBJ1-2; 8 bases fit TRBD1. This CDR3 is 14 amino acids long. After removal of 5 bases from V and 9 bases from J, the junction contained 11 bases not matched to a gene. Germline V gene lookup returns CDR1 SGHTA and CDR2 FQGTGA. As DNA, the CDR3 is TGTGCCAGCAGCGACAGGGGCGGTGCGGGGAGCTACACCTTC. It yields the protein CASSDRGGAGSYTF.

V and J are TRBV7-3 and TRBJ2-1, with 9 bases aligning to TRBD2. V gave up 0 bases and J gave up 0 bases; unmatched junction bases: 6. The CDR3 covers 18 residues. Germline lookup yields CDR1 SGHTA and CDR2 FQGTGA. The CDR3 loop is CASSLTAGGPTSYNEQFF. The CDR3 DNA follows: TGTGCCAGCAGCTTAACAGCGGGGGGACCCACCTCCTACAATGAGCAGTTCTTC. Using reference TRBV7-3 and TRBJ2-1 for the parts outside the CDR3, the full variable domain is GAGVSQTPSNKVTEKGKYVELRCDPISGHTALYWYRQSLGQGPEFLIYFQGTGAADDSGLPNDRFFAVRPEGSVSTLKIQRTERGDSAVYLCASSLTAGGPTSYNEQFFGPGTRLTVL.

This clone was seen only a few times. The CDR3 loop reads CASSAPSGGTDTQYF. CDR3 sequence (DNA): TGTGCCAGCAGTGCGCCTAGCGGGGGCACAGATACGCAGTATTTT. The V and J genes are TRBV2 and TRBJ2-3, with 9 bases matching TRBD2. Trimming cost V 4 bases and J 1 base; bases outside gene matches: 3. This CDR3 is 15 amino acids long. CDR1 SNHLY and CDR2 FYNNEI come from the germline V gene.

The count of this clone is one. This chain joins TRBV18 and TRBJ2-7; D is unresolved. This CDR3 contains 14 residues. The V gene lost 3 bases and the J gene lost 6 bases, with 15 bases spanning the gap. CDR1 and CDR2 from the germline V gene are KGHSH and LQKENI. The CDR3, as DNA: TGTGCCAGCTCACCGGAACAGCCACCTGGCGAGCAGTACTTC. Its translation is CASSPEQPPGEQYF.

The chain uses TRBV7-8 and TRBJ2-7; 7 bases are a match to TRBD1. V gave up 5 bases and J gave up 4 bases; unmatched junction bases: 5. CDR3 size: 13 residues. Germline V gene data show CDR1 as SGHVS and CDR2 as FQNEAQ. CDR3 coding DNA: TGTGCCAGCAGCCGAGGACAGGTATACGAGCAGTACTTC. Amino acid sequence: CASSRGQVYEQYF.

V usage is TRBV7-9 and J usage is TRBJ1-2, with TRBD1 identical over 10 bases. V trimming: 4 bases; J trimming: 7 bases; junction bases outside the gene matches: 6. The CDR3 is 14 residues long. The germline V gene has CDR1 SEHNR and CDR2 FQNEAQ (reference sequence). Here the CDR3 reads CASSSRTGGGGYTF. In DNA, the CDR3 is TGTGCCAGCAGCTCCCGGACAGGGGGTGGTGGCTACACCTTC.

The chain links TRBV2 to TRBJ1-6; no firm D call. The V end was cut by 2 bases, the J end by 11 bases, with 7 bases between. The germline V gene encodes CDR1 SNHLY and CDR2 FYNNEI. CDR3 length: 12 residues. CDR3 sequence: CASSEPPAPLHF. The CDR3 DNA follows: TGTGCCAGCAGTGAACCCCCTGCACCCCTCCACTTT.

Written as DNA, the CDR3 is TGTGCCAGCAGCGTAGGTCAGCAGGGAGGCACTGAAGCTTTCTTT. Its translation: CASSVGQQGGTEAFF. V is TRBV9 and J is TRBJ1-1; D may be TRBD1 (5 bases). V lost 0 bases, J lost 4 bases, and 13 bases lay in between. The CDR3 totals 15 residues. From germline, CDR1 is SGDLS and CDR2 YYNGEE.

The chain couples TRBV28 to TRBJ1-3; 9 nucleotides line up with TRBD1. V shed 3 bases and J 3 bases; nucleotides not matched to a gene: 6. This CDR3 has 16 residues. In germline, CDR1 is MDHEN, CDR2 SYDVKM. CDR3 residues: CASSLAGGQGGNTIYF. The CDR3 region has the DNA TGTGCCAGCAGTTTGGCAGGGGGACAGGGTGGAAACACCATATATTTT. Full variable domain (missing parts from reference TRBV28 and TRBJ1-3): DVKVTQSSRYLVKRTGEKVFLECVQDMDHENMFWYRQDPGLGLRLIYFSYDVKMKEKGDIPEGYSVSREKKERFSLILESASTNQTSMYLCASSLAGGQGGNTIYFGEGSWLTVV.

The sample holds a few counts of this clone. The J gene is TRBJ1-6, the V gene TRBV6-1, with D possibly TRBD1 on 5 matching bases. Trimming pared 2 bases from V and 9 bases from J, leaving 11 bases between. The CDR3 is 14 amino acids. Germline V lookup: CDR1 MNHNS, CDR2 SASEGT. CDR3 loop: CASSEKGLRSPLHF. CDR3 bases: TGTGCCAGCAGTGAAAAGGGGTTACGTTCACCCCTCCACTTT.

This chain connects TRBV6-5 to TRBJ2-3, with D uncertain. The CDR3 contains 13 residues. CDR1 is MNHEY, CDR2 SVGAGI, per germline. With 7 bases removed from V and 1 base from J, the gap between germline ends came to 9 bases. This CDR3 is CASTPPGTDTQYF. CDR3 DNA sequence: TGTGCCAGCACACCCCCAGGCACAGATACGCAGTATTTT.

This clone came up a few times. The gene calls are TRBV5-1 and TRBJ2-5; 8 nucleotides line up with TRBD1. Trimming cost V 2 bases and J 1 base; bases outside gene matches: 4. Germline CDR1 and CDR2: SGHRS and YFSETQ. The CDR3 runs 15 residues. CDR3 sequence: CASSLTGGPQETQYF. Written as DNA, the CDR3 is TGCGCCAGCAGCTTAACAGGGGGTCCCCAAGAGACCCAGTACTTC.

This rearrangement joins TRBV7-2 to TRBJ1-5; D is unclear. V was cut by 3 bases and J by 3 bases, with 15 bases left in between. Per germline, CDR1 SGHTA and CDR2 FQGNSA. The CDR3 covers 16 residues. CDR3 loop: CASSLTVWAPNQPQHF. In nucleotides, the CDR3 is TGTGCCAGCAGCTTGACGGTCTGGGCTCCCAATCAGCCCCAGCATTTT.